The 3 T cell receptor beta chains presented below share a single source sample, sequenced in a study of control samples from healthy donors and cancer patients. Sequenced by immunoSEQ multiplex PCR; TCRdb stores in-frame clones only, minus some. This sample carries 95,000 to 100,000 clones, roughly four fifths of them seen once, and the ten largest clones take 1.5% to 2.5%. Sequenced input: blood. The receptors were sampled from a man between 60 and 70 years old in good health.

CDR3 DNA sequence: TGTGCCAGCATGACGGGGAGCACAGATACGCAGTATTTT. Translation: CASMTGSTDTQYF. The chain carries TRBV10-3 and TRBJ2-3; maybe TRBD2 (5 bases). This CDR3 comprises 13 residues. V was clipped by 10 bases and J by 0 bases, with 11 bases between them. The germline V gene has CDR1 ENHRY and CDR2 SYGVKD.

The V gene is TRBV4-1, the J gene TRBJ2-1; D possibly corresponds to TRBD1 (6 bases). The germline V gene encodes CDR1 MGHRA and CDR2 YSYEKL. V was clipped by 1 base and J by 4 bases, with 8 bases between them. The CDR3 has 14 residues. CDR3 coding DNA: TGCGCCAGCAGCCAAGTCGACAGGTACAATGAGCAGTTCTTC. Its protein is CASSQVDRYNEQFF.

This clone was detected a few times. The genes are TRBV6-2 or TRBV6-3 and TRBJ2-1, with D uncertain. In germline, CDR1 is MNHEY, CDR2 SVGEGT. This CDR3 is built from 13 residues. The V end lost 5 bases, the J end lost 9 bases, and 14 bases lay between the germline ends. CDR3 loop: CASSSYSVSEQFF. CDR3 in DNA: TGTGCCAGCAGTAGTTACAGTGTATCTGAGCAGTTCTTC.